Presented here are 12 T cell receptor beta chains from one specimen sequenced in a study of OX40 agonist ivuxolimab in advanced cancers. The protocol was immunoSEQ multiplex PCR, while the TCRdb copy is restricted to in-frame clones and leaves out a portion. The sample has about 60,000 clones, about nine tenths seen once. The material was CD4+ or CD8+ T cells sorted from blood, obtained in a trial of the OX40 agonist ivuxolimab. All receptors come from an adult with an advanced solid tumor such as melanoma, head and neck, liver or kidney cancer.

Concerning this clone: At one of its ends the junction is not consistent with the germline gene, which may arise from a read error. This chain joins TRBV30 and TRBJ1-3; D is possibly TRBD1 (5 bases). CDR1 and CDR2 from the germline V gene are GTSNPN and SVGIG (reference sequence). The CDR3 is 13 residues long. In nucleotides, the CDR3 is TGTGCCTGGAGTTCTGGCCACTGGCAGGGCTACGATTTT. Its protein product is CAWSSGHWQGYDF.

The chain employs TRBV27 and TRBJ2-7; TRBD1 might be the D (5 bases). The CDR3 spans 13 residues. Trimming stripped 6 bases from V and 7 bases from J, with 16 bases between. Germline V gene lookup returns CDR1 MNHEY and CDR2 SMNVEV (reference sequence). CDR3 nucleotides: TGTGCCAGCAGCTACAGGTCCCCAGGGGAGCAGTACTTC. It codes for CASSYRSPGEQYF.

CDR3 coding DNA: TGTGCCAGTAGTATAGGTTCCCCCAATCAGCCCCAGCATTTT. The encoded protein is CASSIGSPNQPQHF. The rearrangement uses TRBV19 and TRBJ1-5; D is unclear. CDR3 length: 14 amino acids. Germline CDR1 is LNHDA and CDR2 is SQIVND (reference sequence). Between the trimmed V and J ends, which lost 1 base and 3 bases, there was a span of 7 bases.

The rearrangement uses TRBV7-9 and TRBJ2-7, with 7 nucleotides matching TRBD2. With 0 bases clipped from V and 7 bases from J, the junction kept 3 bases outside the gene matches. In germline, CDR1 is SEHNR, CDR2 FQNEAQ (reference sequence). The CDR3 extends over 13 amino acids. The CDR3 spells CASSLAGRDEQYF. CDR3 in DNA: TGTGCCAGCAGCTTAGCGGGGAGGGATGAGCAGTACTTC. Using reference TRBV7-9 and TRBJ2-7 for the parts outside the CDR3, the full variable domain is DTGVSQNPRHKITKRGQNVTFRCDPISEHNRLYWYRQTLGQGPEFLTYFQNEAQLEKSRLLSDRFSAERPKGSFSTLEIQRTEQGDSAMYLCASSLAGRDEQYFGPGTRLTVT.

Only one count was recorded for this clone. The chain combines TRBV6-1 with TRBJ2-1; 13 nucleotides line up with TRBD2. With V trimmed by 6 bases and J by 8 bases, 7 bases remained unmatched. Germline CDR1 MNHNS, CDR2 SASEGT. The CDR3 has 15 residues. The CDR3 reads CASRLLAGGVYEQFF. Here the CDR3 DNA reads TGTGCCAGCAGACTACTAGCGGGAGGGGTATATGAGCAGTTCTTC.

The rearrangement links TRBV19 to TRBJ2-7; D is perhaps TRBD2 (6 bases). The CDR3 spans 13 residues. The germline gives CDR1 LNHDA, CDR2 SQIVND (reference sequence). V dropped 7 bases and J dropped 2 bases, with 12 bases sitting between them. This CDR3 reads CASTPPGAYEQYF. CDR3 DNA sequence: TGTGCCAGTACCCCCCCGGGAGCCTACGAGCAGTACTTC.

The chain couples TRBV27 to TRBJ2-7; 8 bases map to TRBD1. CDR3 length equals 14 residues. The germline V gene has CDR1 MNHEY and CDR2 SMNVEV (reference sequence). V gave up 6 bases and J gave up 4 bases; unmatched junction bases: 8. The CDR3 nucleotides are TGTGCCAGCAGAACAGGACAGGGACCTTACGAGCAGTACTTC. Its translation: CASRTGQGPYEQYF.

Of note for this clone: Other nucleotide sequences in the sample specify the same CDR3. The chain employs TRBV27 and TRBJ2-1; 9 nucleotides align to TRBD2. The germline V gene has CDR1 MNHEY and CDR2 SMNVEV (reference sequence). Unmatched junction bases numbered 0, after V lost 0 bases and J lost 3 bases. This CDR3 has 15 residues. The CDR3 sequence: CASSLSSGSYNEQFF. The DNA for the CDR3 is TGTGCCAGCAGTTTATCTAGCGGGAGCTACAATGAGCAGTTCTTC.

This rearrangement joins TRBV27 to TRBJ2-4; the D is unclear. Trimming cost V 5 bases and J 0 bases, with 8 bases left between them. The CDR3 spans 14 residues. Germline V lookup: CDR1 MNHEY, CDR2 SMNVEV (reference sequence). CDR3 region: CASSPTVAKNIQYF. In DNA, the CDR3 is TGTGCCAGCAGTCCGACTGTAGCCAAAAACATTCAGTACTTC.

The chain links TRBV11-2 to TRBJ1-3; 7 nucleotides line up with TRBD1. V lost 1 base to trimming and J lost 4 bases; unmatched junction nucleotides: 7. The CDR3 sequence is 16 residues long. The germline gives CDR1 SGHAT, CDR2 FQNNGV. The CDR3 sequence is CASSLGGTAPGNTIYF. DNA of the CDR3: TGTGCCAGCAGCTTAGGTGGGACAGCGCCGGGAAACACCATATATTTT.

The CDR3 DNA sequence: TGCGCCAGCAGCTTGGAGACAGGGGGGACTGAAGCTTTCTTT. Its translation: CASSLETGGTEAFF. The chain couples TRBV5-1 to TRBJ1-1; 9 bases agree with TRBD1. CDR1 is SGHRS and CDR2 is YFSETQ in the germline V gene. V gave up 0 bases and J gave up 5 bases; unmatched junction bases: 2. The CDR3 consists of 14 residues.

This sequence joins TRBV5-1 and TRBJ2-5; a weak D match, TRBD2 (6 bases). V lost 1 base, J lost 5 bases, and 15 bases lay in between. The germline V gene encodes CDR1 SGHRS and CDR2 YFSETQ. This CDR3 is built from 15 residues. This CDR3 is CASSLRPGRTETQYF. Written as DNA, the CDR3 is TGCGCCAGCAGCTTGAGACCCGGGAGAACGGAGACCCAGTACTTC. Based on the CDR3 plus reference TRBV5-1 and TRBJ2-5, the full variable domain is KAGVTQTPRYLIKTRGQQVTLSCSPISGHRSVSWYQQTPGQGLQFLFEYFSETQRNKGNFPGRFSGRQFSNSRSEMNVSTLELGDSALYLCASSLRPGRTETQYFGPGTRLLVL.